One sample yielded the 32 T cell receptor beta chains listed below, sequenced in a study of blood T cell repertoires in COVID-19 (dated by TCRdb to 2018 to 2021). Receptor amplification or capture employed the immunoSEQ multiplex PCR assay. The source is immuneACCESS, and TCRdb retained only in-frame sequences with V and J called. Part of the clones is not carried over; for the studies checked, unresolved V genes explain less than half of this, and the remainder is unexplained. This sample gives nearly 80,000 clones in total; 87% of them show up just once. Together, the top ten hold nearly 5% of the sample. The specimen was peripheral blood. Receptor source: a woman aged 80 or over with active or convalescent COVID-19.

The chain has TRBV5-1 and TRBJ2-3; 8 bases are shared with TRBD1. CDR3 length: 14 residues. Trimming removed 3 bases from V and 3 bases from J; junction bases left unmatched: 3. The germline V gene has CDR1 SGHRS and CDR2 YFSETQ. The DNA of the CDR3 is TGCGCCAGCAGCTACTGGACAGGGACAGATACGCAGTATTTT. Translated: CASSYWTGTDTQYF.

The J gene is TRBJ2-1, the V gene TRBV11-2; D possibly corresponds to TRBD2 (6 bases). CDR1 and CDR2 from the germline V gene are SGHAT and FQNNGV. CDR3 length equals 9 residues. V dropped 8 bases and J dropped 12 bases, with 8 bases sitting between them. In DNA form, the CDR3 reads TGTGCCAGCCCGGAGGGGCAGTTCTTC. It encodes CASPEGQFF.

This clone was seen only once. V gene TRBV10-3 combines with J gene TRBJ2-7, with D possibly being TRBD1 (6 bases). CDR3 length: 17 amino acids. Germline V gene sequence: CDR1 ENHRY, CDR2 SYGVKD. The germline V and J ends were trimmed by 2 bases and 5 bases, with 22 bases remaining between them. In nucleotides, the CDR3 is TGTGCCATCAGTGAGGCCCGGCCAGGGGATCGGCCGCACGAGCAGTACTTC. Its protein product is CAISEARPGDRPHEQYF.

This clone is medium-sized. The V and J genes are TRBV5-1 and TRBJ1-1, with 8 bases lining up with TRBD1. The CDR3 extends over 18 amino acids. Trimming took 0 bases from V and 3 from J; bases not matched to a gene: 13. Per the germline V gene, CDR1 is SGHRS and CDR2 is YFSETQ. The CDR3 DNA reads TGCGCCAGCAGCTTGGCCCCGGTGACAGGGGCTGGGGACACTGAAGCTTTCTTT. Translated, it gives CASSLAPVTGAGDTEAFF.

The chain employs TRBV19 and TRBJ2-7, with 9 nucleotides matching TRBD1. The CDR3 sequence is 15 residues long. CDR1 is LNHDA and CDR2 is SQIVND in the germline V gene (reference sequence). Trimming at V came to 7 bases and at J to 2 bases, leaving 9 bases not matched to a gene. Here the CDR3 reads CASTLRDRAPYEQYF. CDR3 coding DNA: TGTGCCAGTACCCTCCGGGACAGGGCCCCCTACGAGCAGTACTTC.

The CDR3 DNA follows: TGTGCCAGCGCGGGGAGGGACGGCTACACCTTC. This encodes CASAGRDGYTF. The rearrangement links TRBV5-5 to TRBJ1-2; perhaps TRBD1 as D (5 bases). The CDR3 covers 11 residues. Deletions cut 7 bases from V and 8 bases from J, with 12 bases between. From germline, CDR1 is SGHKS and CDR2 YYEKEE (reference sequence).

The chain carries TRBV5-8 and TRBJ2-4, with D possibly being TRBD1 (5 bases). V lost 0 bases to trimming and J lost 1 base, with 11 bases between them. The germline gives CDR1 SGHTS, CDR2 YDEGEE. This CDR3 has 16 amino acids. The DNA of the CDR3 is TGTGCCAGCAGCTTGGAAGGGGTTGAGGCCAAAAACATTCAGTACTTC. This sequence encodes CASSLEGVEAKNIQYF.

This chain links TRBV6-5 with TRBJ2-3, with 7 bases fitting TRBD2. V was clipped by 5 bases and J by 8 bases; unmatched bases: 13. Germline CDR1 and CDR2: MNHEY and SVGAGI. The CDR3 has 15 residues. CDR3 protein: CASSPRTRKYGTQYF. The CDR3, as DNA: TGTGCCAGCAGTCCCCGGACTAGAAAATATGGTACGCAGTATTTT.

The gene calls are TRBV5-6 and TRBJ1-1; D ambiguous. Germline loops: CDR1 SGHDT, CDR2 YYEEEE. This CDR3 has 13 residues. The germline V and J ends were trimmed by 4 bases and 4 bases, with 11 bases remaining between them. The CDR3 coding sequence is TGTGCCAGCAGCGGACTACAGCGCACTGAAGCTTTCTTT. Encoded protein: CASSGLQRTEAFF.

The chain has TRBV6-2 or TRBV6-3 and TRBJ1-5, with 10 bases matching TRBD1. V dropped 4 bases and J dropped 7; count of bases not matched to a gene: 10. The CDR3 is made up of 16 amino acids. Germline lookup yields CDR1 MNHEY and CDR2 SVGEGT. The CDR3 reads CASSSGQGVSGQPQHF. CDR3 nucleotide sequence: TGTGCCAGCAGTTCCGGACAGGGGGTTTCAGGACAGCCCCAGCATTTT.

This clone was seen more than once but under ten times. This chain connects TRBV5-1 to TRBJ1-1; TRBD1 aligns across 8 bases. Germline V gene lookup returns CDR1 SGHRS and CDR2 YFSETQ. CDR3 length: 16 amino acids. V was clipped by 4 bases and J by 0 bases; unmatched bases: 8. The DNA for the CDR3 is TGCGCCAGCAGCCCTGGACAGGGATACATGAACACTGAAGCTTTCTTT. Protein product: CASSPGQGYMNTEAFF.

The J gene is TRBJ2-5, the V gene TRBV4-1; 10 bases map to TRBD2. This CDR3 has 17 amino acids. V shed 6 bases and J 1 base; nucleotides not matched to a gene: 11. CDR1 and CDR2 from the germline V gene are MGHRA and YSYEKL. The CDR3, as DNA: TGCGCCAGCAGTCAAAGGGCAGCGGGAGGGCCCCAAGAGACCCAGTACTTC. Protein: CASSQRAAGGPQETQYF.

The chain employs TRBV18 and TRBJ1-4; D unresolved. The CDR3 is 15 amino acids. The V gene lost 3 bases and the J gene lost 8 bases, with 16 bases spanning the gap. Germline V CDR1 and CDR2: KGHSH, LQKENI. CDR3 nucleotide sequence: TGTGCCAGCTCACCGAATCTGGGAGATCGGGAAAAACTGTTTTTT. Its protein product is CASSPNLGDREKLFF.

This chain joins TRBV27 and TRBJ1-2; TRBD1 is a possible D gene (5 bases). V gave up 6 bases and J gave up 8 bases, with 13 bases separating them. Per germline, CDR1 MNHEY and CDR2 SMNVEV (reference sequence). This CDR3 spans 12 amino acids. CDR3: CASRTPGGGYTF. DNA for the CDR3: TGTGCCAGCAGGACCCCCGGGGGGGGCTACACCTTC.

The chain carries TRBV28 and TRBJ2-3; TRBD2 matches at 8 bases. Per the germline V gene, CDR1 is MDHEN and CDR2 is SYDVKM. The CDR3 extends over 16 amino acids. V dropped 4 bases and J dropped 4; count of bases not matched to a gene: 10. The CDR3 DNA is TGTGCCAGCAGTTCCGGGACTAGAGGTTTCCCAGATACGCAGTATTTT. Protein sequence: CASSSGTRGFPDTQYF.

The chain has TRBV10-3 and TRBJ2-3, with TRBD1 identical over 8 bases. This CDR3 contains 14 residues. Per germline, CDR1 ENHRY and CDR2 SYGVKD. V was clipped by 4 bases and J by 4 bases; unmatched bases: 4. CDR3 protein: CAISGDRIADTQYF. DNA for the CDR3: TGTGCCATCAGTGGGGACAGGATAGCAGATACGCAGTATTTT.

The CDR3 nucleotides are TGTGCCAGCAGTCCCCCGACGGGACTAGCGGGGGGCCTCAGGGAGACCCAGTACTTC. Its protein product is CASSPPTGLAGGLRETQYF. This chain connects TRBV7-8 to TRBJ2-5; 15 bases agree with TRBD2. In germline, CDR1 is SGHVS, CDR2 FQNEAQ. The length of the CDR3 is 19 residues. Germline trimming cut 6 bases from V and 5 bases from J; bases unmatched to any gene: 16.

This sequence joins TRBV4-3 and TRBJ2-2, with D perhaps TRBD1 (6 bases). V was shortened by 2 bases and J by 1 base, with 11 bases between the two germline ends. CDR1 is LGHNA and CDR2 is YSLEER in the germline V gene. The CDR3 is made up of 16 amino acids. In nucleotides, the CDR3 is TGCGCCAGCAGCCAACGACGGGGACAGAACACCGGGGAGCTGTTTTTT. It yields the protein CASSQRRGQNTGELFF.

This clone was seen once. CDR3 sequence: CASSPVANEQFF. CDR3 sequence (DNA): TGTGCCAGCTCACCAGTGGCCAATGAGCAGTTCTTC. The chain is built from TRBV18 and TRBJ2-1; D remains ambiguous. V lost 2 bases and J 6 bases, leaving 5 bases between the germline ends. This CDR3 spans 12 amino acids. The germline gives CDR1 KGHSH, CDR2 LQKENI.

The chain has TRBV7-2 and TRBJ1-1; D is unclear. Trimming removed 1 base at V and 10 bases at J, with 13 bases between. CDR3 length equals 13 residues. Per the germline V gene, CDR1 is SGHTA and CDR2 is FQGNSA. The CDR3 DNA reads as TGTGCCAGCAGCTTAGAGTATTATGCAGGAGCTTTCTTT. Amino acids: CASSLEYYAGAFF.

This sequence joins TRBV21-1 and TRBJ1-3. TRBV21-1 is classified as a pseudogene. This CDR3 is 16 amino acids long. As DNA, the CDR3 is TGTGCCAGCAGCAAGTCGAGGGCCCAACCTGGAAACACCATATATTTT. This translates into CASSKSRAQPGNTIYF.

This chain uses TRBV19 with TRBJ2-7; 7 positions match TRBD1. The CDR3 loop spans 15 amino acids. From germline, CDR1 is LNHDA and CDR2 SQIVND (reference sequence). After removal of 6 bases from V and 0 bases from J, the junction contained 8 bases not matched to a gene. The CDR3 spells CASSRDSMSSYEQYF. In nucleotides, the CDR3 is TGTGCCAGTAGCCGGGACAGTATGAGCTCCTACGAGCAGTACTTC.

The rearrangement links TRBV19 to TRBJ1-5; D is perhaps TRBD1 (6 bases). CDR3 length: 15 residues. The germline CDR1 and CDR2 sequences are LNHDA and SQIVND (reference sequence). V was pared by 4 bases and J by 7 bases, with 17 bases between. The CDR3 protein is CASSTRTAALQPQHF. CDR3 DNA sequence: TGTGCCAGTAGTACCCGGACAGCCGCGTTGCAGCCCCAGCATTTT.

The chain links TRBV19 to TRBJ1-5; the match to TRBD1 covers 10 bases. This CDR3 has 17 amino acids. Germline V CDR1 and CDR2: LNHDA, SQIVND (reference sequence). V shed 4 bases and J 0 bases; nucleotides not matched to a gene: 6. This CDR3 is CASSKRQGANSNQPQHF. The CDR3 DNA reads TGTGCCAGTAGTAAGAGACAGGGGGCAAATAGCAATCAGCCCCAGCATTTT.

In DNA, the CDR3 is TGTGCCATCAGAGGCAGGCTCTCCTACGAGCAGTACTTC. It codes for CAIRGRLSYEQYF. V and J are TRBV10-3 and TRBJ2-7; no clear D. Trimming removed 6 bases from V and 0 bases from J, with 9 bases in between. The germline CDR1 and CDR2 sequences are ENHRY and SYGVKD. The CDR3 sequence is 13 residues long.

V is TRBV28 and J is TRBJ1-4; a weak D match, TRBD1 (5 bases). The CDR3 length is 15 residues. Germline V gene lookup returns CDR1 MDHEN and CDR2 SYDVKM. With 4 bases removed from V and 5 bases from J, the gap between germline ends came to 14 bases. The CDR3 spells CASSSGEEGNEKLFF. The DNA of the CDR3 is TGTGCCAGCAGTTCCGGGGAGGAGGGGAATGAAAAACTGTTTTTT.

The V and J genes are TRBV6-1 and TRBJ2-1; 10 nucleotides line up with TRBD2. CDR1 and CDR2 (germline): MNHNS, SASEGT. After removal of 4 bases from V and 0 bases from J, the junction contained 3 bases not matched to a gene. This CDR3 region has 16 residues. The CDR3 here is CASSASSGSSYNEQFF. CDR3 bases: TGTGCCAGCAGTGCCTCTAGCGGGAGCTCCTACAATGAGCAGTTCTTC.

The rearrangement joins TRBV19 to TRBJ2-5; 14 bases agree with TRBD2. The CDR3 spans 16 residues. The germline V gene has CDR1 LNHDA and CDR2 SQIVND (reference sequence). V dropped 5 bases and J dropped 5; count of bases not matched to a gene: 7. The CDR3 nucleotides read TGTGCCAGTAGTCCGACTAGCGGGAGGGCCGAGGAGACCCAGTACTTC. Translation: CASSPTSGRAEETQYF. Together with reference TRBV19 and TRBJ2-5, the CDR3 gives the full variable domain: DGGITQSPKYLFRKEGQNVTLSCEQNLNHDAMYWYRQDPGQGLRLIYYSQIVNDFQKGDIAEGYSVSREKKESFPLTVTSAQKNPTAFYLCASSPTSGRAEETQYFGPGTRLLVL.

J is TRBJ2-1 and V is TRBV15, with 11 bases matching TRBD2. Germline V gene sequence: CDR1 LNHNV, CDR2 YYDKDF (reference sequence). V lost 0 bases and J lost 4; bases outside the gene matches: 2. The CDR3 totals 16 residues. This CDR3 reads CATSREVAGGYNEQFF. CDR3 nucleotides: TGTGCCACCAGCAGAGAAGTAGCGGGAGGGTACAATGAGCAGTTCTTC. Combining the CDR3 with reference TRBV15 and TRBJ2-1 gives the whole variable domain DAMVIQNPRYQVTQFGKPVTLSCSQTLNHNVMYWYQQKSSQAPKLLFHYYDKDFNNEADTPDNFQSRRPNTSFCFLDIRSPGLGDTAMYLCATSREVAGGYNEQFFGPGTRLTVL.

This rearrangement joins TRBV7-9 to TRBJ1-2; D gene unclear. CDR3 length equals 14 residues. Trimming stripped 5 bases from V and 0 bases from J, with 10 bases between. The V gene's germline CDR1 is SEHNR and CDR2 FQNEAQ (reference sequence). CDR3 amino acids: CASSRVISNYGYTF. The CDR3 DNA sequence: TGTGCCAGCAGCCGGGTAATTTCTAACTATGGCTACACCTTC.

The sample holds one count of this clone. This chain links TRBV21-1 with TRBJ2-2; the table's D call of TRBD1 was not tested on the DNA. TRBV21-1 is termed a pseudogene. This CDR3 contains 20 residues. CDR3 in amino acids: CASSNNGDRGAVIVAGELFF. CDR3 DNA: TGTGCCAGCAGCAACAATGGGGACAGGGGGGCTGTTATTGTCGCCGGGGAGCTGTTTTTT.

This clone was counted a single time. The chain joins TRBV18 to TRBJ1-5; D unclear. This CDR3 region has 15 residues. Deletions cut 2 bases from V and 6 bases from J, with 14 bases between. Per germline, CDR1 KGHSH and CDR2 LQKENI. This CDR3 reads CASSPEMMGSQPQHF. CDR3 nucleotide sequence: TGTGCCAGCTCACCAGAAATGATGGGGAGTCAGCCCCAGCATTTT.